The sequence of this T cell receptor beta chain was determined in a study of long-term antiretroviral therapy in people with HIV. In regard to this clone: Its antigen is unidentified.

The libraries were made with immunoSEQ v3.0 at survey level. Sequencing used immunoSEQ multiplex PCR; TCRdb keeps in-frame clones, though not all of them. The sample includes around 20,000 clones, 65% to 85% of them seen just once. Findings and limits, study-wide: CDR3 length ranges were narrower in HIV repertoires than in controls. Clones expanded before ART dominated the repertoire at all time points.

The ends lost 3 bases at V and 5 bases at J; junction bases unmatched: 6. This CDR3 is 14 amino acids long. CDR1 and CDR2 from the germline V gene are LGHNA and YSLEER. Sample: unsorted PBMCs, taken 0.6 years after starting antiretroviral therapy. The receptor was isolated from a woman aged 18-29 years with HIV. The J gene is TRBJ1-1, the V gene TRBV4-3; 7 bases fit TRBD1. Here the CDR3 DNA reads TGCGCCAGCAGCCAGGATCCGACAGGGACTGAAGCTTTCTTT. It specifies CASSQDPTGTEAFF.